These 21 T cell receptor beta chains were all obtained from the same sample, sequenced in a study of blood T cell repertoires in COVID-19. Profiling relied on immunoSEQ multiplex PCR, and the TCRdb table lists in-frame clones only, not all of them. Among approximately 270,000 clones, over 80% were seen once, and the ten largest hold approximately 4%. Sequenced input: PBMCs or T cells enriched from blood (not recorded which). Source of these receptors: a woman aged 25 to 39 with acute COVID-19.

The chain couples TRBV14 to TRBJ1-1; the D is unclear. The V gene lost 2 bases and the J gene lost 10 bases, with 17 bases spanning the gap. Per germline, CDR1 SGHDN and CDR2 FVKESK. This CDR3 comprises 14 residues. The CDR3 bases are TGTGCCAGCAGCCAACAGATTGTGGGAGAAGCAGCTTTCTTT. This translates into CASSQQIVGEAAFF.

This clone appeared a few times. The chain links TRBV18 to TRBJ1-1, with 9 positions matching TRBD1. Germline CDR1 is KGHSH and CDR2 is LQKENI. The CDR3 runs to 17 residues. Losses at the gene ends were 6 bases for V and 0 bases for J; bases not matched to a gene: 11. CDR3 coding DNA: TGTGCCAGCTCCGAATACAGGGGGCAGGGGGTGAACACTGAAGCTTTCTTT. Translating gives CASSEYRGQGVNTEAFF. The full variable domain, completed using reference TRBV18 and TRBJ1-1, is NAGVMQNPRHLVRRRGQEARLRCSPMKGHSHVYWYRQLPEEGLKFMVYLQKENIIDESGMPKERFSAEFPKEGPSILRIQQVVRGDSAAYFCASSEYRGQGVNTEAFFGQGTRLTVV.

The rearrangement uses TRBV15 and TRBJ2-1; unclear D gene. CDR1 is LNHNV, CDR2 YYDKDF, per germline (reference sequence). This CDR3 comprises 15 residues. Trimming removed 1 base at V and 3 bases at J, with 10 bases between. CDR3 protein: CATSRVRSHYNEQFF. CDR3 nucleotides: TGTGCCACCAGCAGAGTCCGGAGCCACTACAATGAGCAGTTCTTC.

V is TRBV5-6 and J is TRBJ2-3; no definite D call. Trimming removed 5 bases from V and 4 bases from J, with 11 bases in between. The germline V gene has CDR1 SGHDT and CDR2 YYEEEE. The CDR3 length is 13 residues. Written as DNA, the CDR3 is TGTGCCAGCAGTTCCAACCCAGCAGATACGCAGTATTTT. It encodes CASSSNPADTQYF.

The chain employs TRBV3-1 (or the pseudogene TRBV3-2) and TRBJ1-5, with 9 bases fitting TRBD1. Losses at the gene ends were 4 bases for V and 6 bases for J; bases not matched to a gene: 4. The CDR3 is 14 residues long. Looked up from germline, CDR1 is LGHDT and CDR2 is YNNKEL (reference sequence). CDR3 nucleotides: TGTGCCAGCAGCCCCACAGGGGGCACTCAGCCCCAGCATTTT. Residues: CASSPTGGTQPQHF.

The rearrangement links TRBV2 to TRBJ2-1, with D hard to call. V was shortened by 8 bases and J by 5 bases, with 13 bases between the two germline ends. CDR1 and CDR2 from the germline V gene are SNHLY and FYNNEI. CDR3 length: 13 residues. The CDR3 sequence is CASYEVKNNEQFF. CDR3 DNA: TGTGCCAGCTACGAGGTTAAGAACAATGAGCAGTTCTTC.

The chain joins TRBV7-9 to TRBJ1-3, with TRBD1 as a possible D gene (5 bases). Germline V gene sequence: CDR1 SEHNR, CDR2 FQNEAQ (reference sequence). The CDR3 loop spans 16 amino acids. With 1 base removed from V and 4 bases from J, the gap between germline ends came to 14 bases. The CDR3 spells CASSLDAGTYGNTIYF. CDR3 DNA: TGTGCCAGCAGCTTAGATGCAGGGACTTACGGAAACACCATATATTTT.

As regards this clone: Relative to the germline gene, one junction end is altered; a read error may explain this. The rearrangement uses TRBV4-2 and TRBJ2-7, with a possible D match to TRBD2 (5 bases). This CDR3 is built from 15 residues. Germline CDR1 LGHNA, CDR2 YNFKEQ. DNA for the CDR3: TGTGCCAGCAGCGAAGACTACCCGACATATCACGAGCAGTACTTC. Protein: CASSEDYPTYHEQYF.

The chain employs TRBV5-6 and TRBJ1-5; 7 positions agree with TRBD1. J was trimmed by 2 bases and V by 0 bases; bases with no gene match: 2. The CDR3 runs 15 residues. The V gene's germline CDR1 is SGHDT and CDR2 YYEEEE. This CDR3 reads CASSLDRGGNQPQHF. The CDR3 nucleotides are TGTGCCAGCAGCTTGGACAGGGGCGGCAATCAGCCCCAGCATTTT.

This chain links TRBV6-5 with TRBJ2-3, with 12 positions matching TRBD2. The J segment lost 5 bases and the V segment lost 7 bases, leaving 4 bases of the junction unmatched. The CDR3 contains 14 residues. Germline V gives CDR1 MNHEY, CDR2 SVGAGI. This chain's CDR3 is CASKSSGRVDTQYF. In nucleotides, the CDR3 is TGTGCCAGCAAATCTAGCGGGAGGGTAGATACGCAGTATTTT.

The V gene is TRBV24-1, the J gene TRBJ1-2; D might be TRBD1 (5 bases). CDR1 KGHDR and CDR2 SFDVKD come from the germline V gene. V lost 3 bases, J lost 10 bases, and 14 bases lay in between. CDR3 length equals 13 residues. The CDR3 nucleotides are TGTGCCACCAGTGATCCGGGGTGGGGGGACTACACCTTC. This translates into CATSDPGWGDYTF.

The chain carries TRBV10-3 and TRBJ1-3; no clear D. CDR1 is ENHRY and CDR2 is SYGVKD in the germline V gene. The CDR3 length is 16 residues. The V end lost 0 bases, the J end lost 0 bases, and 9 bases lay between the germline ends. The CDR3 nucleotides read TGTGCCATCAGTGAGTCGAAACAGTCCTCTGGAAACACCATATATTTT. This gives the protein CAISESKQSSGNTIYF.

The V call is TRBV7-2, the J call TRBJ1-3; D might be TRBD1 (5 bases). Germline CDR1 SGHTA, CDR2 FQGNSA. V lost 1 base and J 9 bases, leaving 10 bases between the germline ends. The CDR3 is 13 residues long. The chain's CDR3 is CASSLVQESTIYF. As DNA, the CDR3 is TGTGCCAGCAGCTTAGTACAGGAAAGCACCATATATTTT.

CDR3 in amino acids: CSVELGPGEETQYF. DNA for the CDR3: TGCAGCGTTGAATTAGGCCCCGGGGAAGAGACCCAGTACTTC. This chain uses TRBV29-1 with TRBJ2-5; a possible D gene is TRBD2 (5 bases). The CDR3 totals 14 residues. The V gene lost 2 bases and the J gene lost 3 bases, with 13 bases spanning the gap. Germline lookup yields CDR1 SQVTM and CDR2 ANQGSEA.

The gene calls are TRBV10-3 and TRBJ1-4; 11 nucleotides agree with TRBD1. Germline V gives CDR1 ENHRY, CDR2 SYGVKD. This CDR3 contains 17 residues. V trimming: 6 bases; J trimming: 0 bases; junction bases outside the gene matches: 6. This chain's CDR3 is CAISGTGGIATNEKLFF. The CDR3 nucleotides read TGTGCCATCAGCGGGACAGGGGGTATTGCAACTAATGAAAAACTGTTTTTT.

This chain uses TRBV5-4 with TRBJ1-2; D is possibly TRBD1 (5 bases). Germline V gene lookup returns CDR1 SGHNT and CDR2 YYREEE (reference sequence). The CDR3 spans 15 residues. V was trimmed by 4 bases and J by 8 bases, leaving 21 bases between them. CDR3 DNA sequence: TGTGCCAGCAGCCCGGGAGTAGGGGCAGGGAACGGCTACACCTTC. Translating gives CASSPGVGAGNGYTF.

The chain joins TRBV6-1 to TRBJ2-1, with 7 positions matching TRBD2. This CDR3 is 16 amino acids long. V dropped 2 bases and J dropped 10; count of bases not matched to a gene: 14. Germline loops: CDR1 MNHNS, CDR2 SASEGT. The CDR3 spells CASSELGGSTIGEQFF. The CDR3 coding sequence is TGTGCCAGCAGTGAATTGGGCGGGAGCACCATTGGGGAGCAGTTCTTC.

The CDR3 nucleotides are TGTGCCACCAGCAGGCTACAAGGAGCCGTAACAAGCACAGATACGCAGTATTTT. It codes for CATSRLQGAVTSTDTQYF. The J gene is TRBJ2-3, the V gene TRBV15; D not certain. The CDR3 sequence is 18 residues long. V lost 3 bases to trimming and J lost 0 bases, with 19 bases between them. CDR1 and CDR2 (germline): LNHNV, YYDKDF (reference sequence). Full variable domain (remainder filled in from reference TRBV15 and TRBJ2-3): DAMVIQNPRYQVTQFGKPVTLSCSQTLNHNVMYWYQQKSSQAPKLLFHYYDKDFNNEADTPDNFQSRRPNTSFCFLDIRSPGLGDTAMYLCATSRLQGAVTSTDTQYFGPGTRLTVL.

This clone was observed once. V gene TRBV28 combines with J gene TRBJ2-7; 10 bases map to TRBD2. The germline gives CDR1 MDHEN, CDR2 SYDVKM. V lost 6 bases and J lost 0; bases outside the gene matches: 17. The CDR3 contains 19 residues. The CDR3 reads CASRHEYQGTSVYSYEQYF. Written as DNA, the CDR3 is TGTGCCAGCAGACATGAATACCAAGGGACTAGCGTCTACTCCTACGAGCAGTACTTC.

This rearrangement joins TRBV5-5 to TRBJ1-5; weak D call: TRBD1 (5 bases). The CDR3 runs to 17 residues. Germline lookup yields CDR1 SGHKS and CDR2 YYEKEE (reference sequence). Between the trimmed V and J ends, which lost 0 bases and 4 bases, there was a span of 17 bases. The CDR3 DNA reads TGTGCCAGCAGCTTGGTCTTCGGGACTCCCACGAATCAGCCCCAGCATTTT. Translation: CASSLVFGTPTNQPQHF.

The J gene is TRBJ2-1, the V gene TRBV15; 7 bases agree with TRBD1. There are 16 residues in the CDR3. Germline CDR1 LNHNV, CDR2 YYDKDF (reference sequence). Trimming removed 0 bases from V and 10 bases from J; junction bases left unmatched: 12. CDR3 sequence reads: CATSRDVQGRGREQFF. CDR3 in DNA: TGTGCCACCAGCAGAGATGTCCAGGGAAGGGGGCGGGAGCAGTTCTTC.